This paragraph covers one TCR beta chain sequence. The antigen remains unidentified. This sample was included in a study of T cell responses to AZD1222 COVID-19 vaccine. Notes on the study in general: After two AZD1222 doses, spike-specific TCR breadth and depth rose versus day 0. Repertoire sampling happened only post peak T cell response. Baseline seropositives among AZD1222 recipients totaled only 5 to 7.

The CDR3 covers 15 residues. Germline lookup yields CDR1 SEHNR and CDR2 FQNEAQ (reference sequence). Trimming took off 2 bases at V and 4 bases at J, with 12 bases between the two ends. Sequencing was performed with immunoSEQ multiplex PCR; in TCRdb, only in-frame clones are kept and a portion is missing. The data hold tens of thousands of clones, with roughly 88% observed a single time. The starting material was peripheral blood, obtained 28 days after the second AZD1222 dose. The gene calls are TRBV7-9 and TRBJ2-1; either TRBD1 or TRBD2 may fit D (6 bases each). The sequence came from an adult who received the AZD1222 COVID-19 vaccine. The DNA for the CDR3 is TGTGCCAGCAGCTTAACACTAGGGGGGTACAATGAGCAGTTCTTC. Translated, it gives CASSLTLGGYNEQFF.